The 32 T cell receptor beta chains in this list originate from one sample, sequenced in a study of T cell responses to AZD1222 COVID-19 vaccine. Here immunoSEQ multiplex PCR was the method, and the copy in TCRdb shows in-frame clones only, minus some. Here the sample spans around 100,000 clones, roughly 91% being singletons. The sequencing used peripheral blood, collected on day 0 of AZD1222 vaccination. Receptors originate from an adult in good health.

The rearrangement uses TRBV7-3 and TRBJ1-1, with 10 bases identical to TRBD1. With V trimmed by 2 bases and J by 1 base, 1 base remained unmatched. This CDR3 has 15 residues. Looked up from germline, CDR1 is SGHTA and CDR2 is FQGTGA. The CDR3 bases are TGTGCCAGCAGCTTAGGGACAGGGGCGAACACTGAAGCTTTCTTT. Translated: CASSLGTGANTEAFF.

The gene calls are TRBV6-5 and TRBJ2-7, with TRBD1 identical over 7 bases. There are 13 residues in the CDR3. Germline-derived CDR1 and CDR2 are MNHEY and SVGAGI. V trimming: 4 bases; J trimming: 3 bases; junction bases outside the gene matches: 3. This chain's CDR3 is CASSSYRGYEQYF. The CDR3 region has the DNA TGTGCCAGCAGTTCTTACAGGGGCTACGAGCAGTACTTC.

The chain has TRBV27 and TRBJ2-7; either TRBD1 or TRBD2 may fit D (5 bases each). V dropped 8 bases and J dropped 7 bases, with 12 bases sitting between them. The CDR3 runs 11 residues. Germline V gene sequence: CDR1 MNHEY, CDR2 SMNVEV (reference sequence). In nucleotides, the CDR3 is TGTGCCAGCTCACCCGGGACGGAGCAGTACTTC. Translation gives CASSPGTEQYF.

This chain links TRBV5-1 with TRBJ2-5; tentative D call: TRBD2 (7 bases). The length of the CDR3 is 19 residues. V was trimmed by 4 bases and J by 1 base, leaving 26 bases between them. The V gene's germline CDR1 is SGHRS and CDR2 YFSETQ. The CDR3 spells CASSPQGGNREGAQETQYF. Written as DNA, the CDR3 is TGCGCCAGCAGCCCTCAAGGGGGAAACAGGGAGGGTGCCCAAGAGACCCAGTACTTC.

The chain carries TRBV5-1 and TRBJ1-3; 8 positions match TRBD1. The CDR3 length is 17 residues. Germline CDR1 and CDR2: SGHRS and YFSETQ. The ends lost 1 base at V and 4 bases at J; junction bases unmatched: 10. CDR3 region: CASSLPDTGGSGNTIYF. The CDR3 nucleotides are TGCGCCAGCAGCTTGCCCGATACAGGGGGATCCGGAAACACCATATATTTT.

V usage is TRBV5-1 and J usage is TRBJ2-2; 9 nucleotides line up with TRBD1. The CDR3 extends over 15 amino acids. The V and J ends lost 4 bases and 3 bases, in that order; junction bases with no gene match: 4. CDR1 and CDR2 from the germline V gene are SGHRS and YFSETQ. CDR3 in DNA: TGCGCCAGCAGCCCCGGGACAGGGCACACCGGGGAGCTGTTTTTT. This translates into CASSPGTGHTGELFF. The entire variable domain, with the rest obtained from reference TRBV5-1 and TRBJ2-2, is as follows: KAGVTQTPRYLIKTRGQQVTLSCSPISGHRSVSWYQQTPGQGLQFLFEYFSETQRNKGNFPGRFSGRQFSNSRSEMNVSTLELGDSALYLCASSPGTGHTGELFFGEGSRLTVL.

Only one count was recorded for this clone. This sequence joins TRBV5-1 and TRBJ1-6; D is undetermined. This CDR3 comprises 15 residues. Trimming pared 4 bases from V and 3 bases from J, leaving 11 bases between. CDR1 is SGHRS and CDR2 is YFSETQ in the germline V gene. CDR3: CASSPTMDYNSPLHF. The CDR3 DNA follows: TGCGCCAGCAGCCCGACAATGGACTATAATTCACCCCTCCACTTT.

This sequence joins TRBV27 and TRBJ1-5, with TRBD1 as a possible D gene (5 bases). Deletions cut 3 bases from V and 2 bases from J, with 11 bases between. The CDR3 length is 15 residues. Per the germline V gene, CDR1 is MNHEY and CDR2 is SMNVEV (reference sequence). CDR3 sequence: CASSLGGLGNQPQHF. The CDR3 DNA reads TGTGCCAGCAGTTTGGGGGGTCTCGGCAATCAGCCCCAGCATTTT.

The sample holds one count of this clone. This chain connects TRBV6-5 to TRBJ1-5, with 9 bases aligning to TRBD1. This CDR3 contains 15 residues. The V segment lost 6 bases and the J segment 6 bases; nucleotides outside the gene matches: 9. Germline V lookup: CDR1 MNHEY, CDR2 SVGAGI. In DNA form, the CDR3 reads TGTGCCAGCAGCCTAGACAGGGGGTACGGTCAGCCCCAGCATTTT. This encodes CASSLDRGYGQPQHF.

About this clone itself: Just one base apart from a much larger clone, this may be a read error. This specimen includes other DNA sequences encoding the same CDR3. The chain uses TRBV18 and TRBJ1-5; D gene uncertain. The germline V gene encodes CDR1 KGHSH and CDR2 LQKENI. This CDR3 contains 13 residues. Trimming took 3 bases from V and 1 from J, leaving 4 bases between them. CDR3 DNA sequence: TGTGCCAGCTCACCTGACAGCAATCAGCCCCAGCATTTT. This translates into CASSPDSNQPQHF.

The genes are TRBV19 and TRBJ2-7; 8 nucleotides line up with TRBD2. After removal of 5 bases from V and 3 bases from J, the junction contained 3 bases not matched to a gene. CDR3 length equals 13 residues. Germline-derived CDR1 and CDR2 are LNHDA and SQIVND (reference sequence). CDR3 in amino acids: CASSSTSDYEQYF. The DNA of the CDR3 is TGTGCCAGTAGTTCGACTAGCGACTACGAGCAGTACTTC.

J is TRBJ2-1 and V is TRBV28, with 14 bases lining up with TRBD2. V lost 6 bases, J lost 0 bases, and 13 bases stayed unmatched. Germline-derived CDR1 and CDR2 are MDHEN and SYDVKM. The CDR3 spans 20 residues. DNA for the CDR3: TGTGCCAGCAGGGCTACCCCAGGGACTAGCGGGGGATACTCCTACAATGAGCAGTTCTTC. Residues: CASRATPGTSGGYSYNEQFF. Using reference TRBV28 and TRBJ2-1 for the parts outside the CDR3, the full variable domain is DVKVTQSSRYLVKRTGEKVFLECVQDMDHENMFWYRQDPGLGLRLIYFSYDVKMKEKGDIPEGYSVSREKKERFSLILESASTNQTSMYLCASRATPGTSGGYSYNEQFFGPGTRLTVL.

The J gene is TRBJ2-7, the V gene TRBV23-1; D is perhaps TRBD2 (5 bases). TRBV23-1 is filed as an ORF, its function uncertain. V dropped 6 bases and J dropped 0 bases, with 30 bases sitting between them. CDR3 size: 20 residues. The CDR3 DNA is TGCGCCAGCAGCCCGGACGATGAGCCCTCCGCGGGTGAAAGCTCCTACGAGCAGTACTTC. This codes for CASSPDDEPSAGESSYEQYF.

This clone was found once. The genes are TRBV5-1 and TRBJ2-5, with D unresolved. Germline V gene sequence: CDR1 SGHRS, CDR2 YFSETQ. V lost 0 bases and J lost 2, with 8 bases in between. This CDR3 has 14 residues. The CDR3: CASSLVVGQETQYF. For the CDR3, the DNA is TGCGCCAGCAGCTTGGTAGTGGGGCAAGAGACCCAGTACTTC. Complete variable domain (other parts from reference TRBV5-1 and TRBJ2-5): KAGVTQTPRYLIKTRGQQVTLSCSPISGHRSVSWYQQTPGQGLQFLFEYFSETQRNKGNFPGRFSGRQFSNSRSEMNVSTLELGDSALYLCASSLVVGQETQYFGPGTRLLVL.

The J gene is TRBJ2-2, the V gene TRBV27; 9 positions agree with TRBD1. Trimming removed 2 bases from V and 4 bases from J; junction bases left unmatched: 2. Germline loops: CDR1 MNHEY, CDR2 SMNVEV (reference sequence). CDR3 length equals 15 residues. Here the CDR3 reads CASSLGTGSTGELFF. DNA for the CDR3: TGTGCCAGCAGTTTAGGGACAGGGAGCACCGGGGAGCTGTTTTTT.

The chain couples TRBV7-9 to TRBJ2-7, with D unclear. The CDR3 loop spans 15 amino acids. V shed 5 bases and J shed 4 bases, with 18 bases lying between them. CDR1 and CDR2 from the germline V gene are SEHNR and FQNEAQ (reference sequence). The CDR3 loop reads CASSPYPRAGYEQYF. DNA for the CDR3: TGTGCCAGCAGCCCCTACCCTAGGGCAGGATACGAGCAGTACTTC. The full variable domain, with the rest looked up from reference TRBV7-9 and TRBJ2-7, is DTGVSQNPRHKITKRGQNVTFRCDPISEHNRLYWYRQTLGQGPEFLTYFQNEAQLEKSRLLSDRFSAERPKGSFSTLEIQRTEQGDSAMYLCASSPYPRAGYEQYFGPGTRLTVT.

The CDR3 sequence: CASREAGRETQYF. The CDR3 nucleotides are TGTGCCAGCAGAGAGGCAGGGAGGGAGACCCAGTACTTC. This chain connects TRBV25-1 to TRBJ2-5, with TRBD2 as a possible D gene (6 bases). The CDR3 is made up of 13 amino acids. CDR1 is MGHDK, CDR2 SYGVNS, per germline. Between the trimmed V and J ends, which lost 6 bases and 5 bases, there was a span of 13 bases.

V gene TRBV5-1 combines with J gene TRBJ2-5; possible D gene TRBD1, 6 bases. The V end was cut by 0 bases, the J end by 3 bases, with 12 bases between. The CDR3 sequence is 15 residues long. Germline CDR1 is SGHRS and CDR2 is YFSETQ. CDR3 coding DNA: TGCGCCAGCAGCTTGGTAGGTCACAGGGAAGAGACCCAGTACTTC. This translates into CASSLVGHREETQYF.

Details on this clone: Other nucleotide sequences in the sample specify the same CDR3. CDR3 DNA sequence: TGCGCCAGCAGCTTGGTTGGGGGAGAGACCCAGTACTTC. Its protein product is CASSLVGGETQYF. The rearrangement links TRBV5-1 to TRBJ2-5; D is possibly TRBD1 or TRBD2 (5 bases each). The CDR3 has 13 residues. With 0 bases removed from V and 4 bases from J, the gap between germline ends came to 7 bases. Germline V lookup: CDR1 SGHRS, CDR2 YFSETQ.

V usage is TRBV5-1 and J usage is TRBJ1-5; 8 bases fit TRBD1. Unmatched junction bases numbered 6, after V lost 0 bases and J lost 7 bases. In germline, CDR1 is SGHRS, CDR2 YFSETQ. This CDR3 has 15 residues. CDR3 in DNA: TGCGCCAGCAGCTTGGGGACAGGGTTAGGACAGCCCCAGCATTTT. As protein: CASSLGTGLGQPQHF.

The chain has TRBV19 and TRBJ2-2; 10 bases are a match to TRBD1. Trimming cost V 6 bases and J 3 bases; bases outside gene matches: 10. The CDR3 covers 17 residues. CDR1 is LNHDA and CDR2 is SQIVND in the germline V gene (reference sequence). CDR3 coding DNA: TGTGCCAGTAGCACGATGGAGGGACAGGGGTACACCGGGGAGCTGTTTTTT. It codes for CASSTMEGQGYTGELFF.

The rearrangement uses TRBV7-2 and TRBJ2-1; D gene uncertain. Germline V gene data show CDR1 as SGHTA and CDR2 as FQGNSA. The ends were cut back, 7 bases at V and 9 bases at J, with 22 bases in the middle. The CDR3 runs 15 residues. CDR3 protein: CASTLVDPLMGEQFF. In nucleotides, the CDR3 is TGTGCCAGCACCCTAGTCGATCCCTTAATGGGTGAGCAGTTCTTC.

This clone was seen a handful of times. The rearrangement links TRBV28 to TRBJ2-7, with a tentative D call TRBD2 (6 bases). The CDR3 extends over 15 amino acids. V lost 5 bases and J lost 7, with 21 bases in between. Looked up from germline, CDR1 is MDHEN and CDR2 is SYDVKM. CDR3: CASSPTAGLPSEQYF. The CDR3, as DNA: TGTGCCAGCAGTCCTACCGCGGGACTCCCGAGTGAGCAGTACTTC.

V usage is TRBV5-6 and J usage is TRBJ2-3; 9 bases are shared with TRBD2. The CDR3 is 13 residues long. V lost 4 bases, J lost 14 bases, and 11 bases stayed unmatched. CDR1 and CDR2 from the germline V gene are SGHDT and YYEEEE. The DNA of the CDR3 is TGTGCCAGCAGCGACGGGACTAGCCCCATTGTGTATTTT. Translating it yields CASSDGTSPIVYF.

CDR3 nucleotide sequence: TGCAGCGTGAAGACAGGGTTTACTGAAGCTTTCTTT. It translates to CSVKTGFTEAFF. The chain links TRBV29-1 to TRBJ1-1; 7 bases are a match to TRBD1. The length of the CDR3 is 12 residues. Germline CDR1 and CDR2: SQVTM and ANQGSEA. V was clipped by 6 bases and J by 5 bases; unmatched bases: 6.

The rearrangement joins TRBV18 to TRBJ1-2; D is unclear. The germline V and J ends were trimmed by 0 bases and 4 bases, with 6 bases remaining between them. CDR3 length equals 13 residues. Germline-derived CDR1 and CDR2 are KGHSH and LQKENI. The CDR3 DNA reads TGTGCCAGCTCACCACCTTTCCTCTATGGCTACACCTTC. Translation: CASSPPFLYGYTF.

The table lists this clone with a few counts. The chain combines TRBV4-3 with TRBJ1-1; no firm D call. This CDR3 comprises 15 residues. Between the trimmed V and J ends, which lost 0 bases and 3 bases, there was a span of 11 bases. Germline values: CDR1 LGHNA, CDR2 YSLEER. Here the CDR3 reads CASSQDRTAYTEAFF. The CDR3 nucleotides are TGCGCCAGCAGCCAAGATCGAACAGCCTACACTGAAGCTTTCTTT.

Comments on this clone: At one of its ends the junction is not consistent with the germline gene, which may arise from a read error. The gene calls are TRBV28 and TRBJ2-5; 8 bases are shared with TRBD1. Germline V CDR1 and CDR2: MDHEN, SYDVKM. The CDR3 spans 13 residues. This CDR3 reads CASSRTGSEIQYF. The DNA for the CDR3 is TGTGCCAGCAGCAGGACAGGGTCGGAGATCCAGTACTTC.

V and J are TRBV19 and TRBJ2-7; TRBD1 or TRBD2 may be the D gene (5 bases each). Trimming left V 4 bases short and J 2 bases short, with 15 bases between. This CDR3 spans 15 amino acids. CDR1 and CDR2 (germline): LNHDA, SQIVND (reference sequence). CDR3 sequence reads: CASSNRDAGTYEQYF. The CDR3 nucleotides are TGTGCCAGTAGTAACCGGGACGCGGGCACCTACGAGCAGTACTTC. The whole variable domain, filled in from reference TRBV19 and TRBJ2-7, reads DGGITQSPKYLFRKEGQNVTLSCEQNLNHDAMYWYRQDPGQGLRLIYYSQIVNDFQKGDIAEGYSVSREKKESFPLTVTSAQKNPTAFYLCASSNRDAGTYEQYFGPGTRLTVT.

This chain joins TRBV7-3 and TRBJ2-3, with D unresolved. CDR1 SGHTA and CDR2 FQGTGA come from the germline V gene. Trimming took off 6 bases at V and 0 bases at J, with 13 bases between the two ends. The CDR3 consists of 15 residues. This chain's CDR3 is CASRDISASTDTQYF. The CDR3 bases are TGTGCCAGCAGGGATATAAGCGCTAGCACAGATACGCAGTATTTT.

This clone showed up just once. The rearrangement links TRBV7-2 to TRBJ1-2; D is unclear. The CDR3 runs 13 residues. Trimming removed 1 base from V and 4 bases from J, with 7 bases in between. CDR1 is SGHTA and CDR2 is FQGNSA in the germline V gene. The CDR3, as DNA: TGTGCCAGCAGCTTAGACAGCTCCTATGGCTACACCTTC. It yields the protein CASSLDSSYGYTF.

The table lists this clone with a few counts. This chain connects TRBV6-5 to TRBJ2-7, with D perhaps TRBD1 (5 bases). CDR3 length: 14 residues. V was cut by 5 bases and J by 3 bases, with 14 bases left in between. Germline V lookup: CDR1 MNHEY, CDR2 SVGAGI. CDR3 sequence (DNA): TGTGCCAGCAGTAGAGCGACAGCTTTCTACGAGCAGTACTTC. It translates to CASSRATAFYEQYF.